Sequencing of this T cell receptor (beta chain) was carried out in a study of T-cell reconstitution after alpha-beta-depleted transplantation in children. The CDR3 sequence is 16 residues long. This clonotype has a count of ten or more. Its antigen is as yet unknown. Study outcomes and limitations: Approximately two months post-transplant, alpha-beta T cells reportedly originated from several hundred expanded graft clones. T-cell counts and diversity at one year post-transplant came mainly from newly produced T cells. Where some patients showed high TCRbeta diversity at day 60, it came from recipient T cells and thymic progenitors that had survived.

Unique molecular identifiers tagged the TCRbeta library. TCRdb re-derived calls from the PCR reads in MiXCR, one entry per CDR3 protein. The table shows about 100,000 distinct CDR3 sequences, with around 6.4% occurring only once. Sequenced here: PBMCs, mostly from graft donor cells, sampled 360 days after TCRalphabeta/CD19-depleted stem cell transplant. This TCR derives from a male patient between 2 and 10 years old who had a stem cell transplant for acute lymphoblastic leukemia, so the T cells may come from the graft donor. The chain employs TRBV21-1 and TRBJ1-3. TRBV21-1 is a pseudogene. The CDR3 DNA reads TGTGCCAGCAGCAAACTCCAGGTTATCGCTGGAAACACCATATATTTT. Protein: CASSKLQVIAGNTIYF.